Listed below are T cell receptor beta chains from one sample, sequenced in a study of T cell responses to AZD1222 COVID-19 vaccine. TCRdb's copy holds only in-frame clones and misses some; the assay was immunoSEQ multiplex PCR. The table shows some 160,000 clones, with around 92% occurring only once. The source material was peripheral blood, sampled on day 0 of AZD1222 vaccination. These receptors were collected from an adult in good health. Both conserved end residues are part of each CDR3. A D gene is named only where the DNA matches it firmly. Clone size is not always given. Where it is, it says once, few, many or a class for expanded clones.

clone_size: -; j_call: TRBJ1-6; d_call: -; v_call: TRBV2; cdr3_aa: CASSVARNNSPLHF; cdr3_nt: TGTGCCAGCAGTGTAGCCAGGAATAATTCACCCCTCCACTTT
clone_size: -; j_call: TRBJ2-7; d_call: TRBD2; v_call: TRBV5-4; cdr3_aa: CASSFFQGGGASYEQYF; cdr3_nt: TGTGCCAGCAGCTTCTTTCAGGGCGGGGGGGCTTCCTACGAGCAGTACTTC
clone_size: -; j_call: TRBJ2-3; d_call: -; v_call: TRBV9; cdr3_aa: CASSVAGGRRTDTQYF; cdr3_nt: TGTGCCAGCAGCGTAGCGGGGGGCCGTCGCACAGATACGCAGTATTTT
clone_size: once; j_call: TRBJ2-7; d_call: -; v_call: TRBV24-1; cdr3_aa: CATRYHGFLGSTIEQYF; cdr3_nt: TGTGCCACCAGATATCACGGATTCCTTGGTTCTACTATCGAGCAGTACTTC
clone_size: -; j_call: TRBJ1-1; d_call: -; v_call: TRBV28; cdr3_aa: CASSVTHLNTEAFF; cdr3_nt: TGTGCCAGCAGTGTCACCCATTTGAACACTGAAGCTTTCTTT
clone_size: -; j_call: TRBJ2-3; d_call: TRBD2; v_call: TRBV2; cdr3_aa: CASRDLLAGWADTQYF; cdr3_nt: TGTGCCAGCCGGGACCTCCTAGCGGGGTGGGCAGATACGCAGTATTTT
clone_size: -; j_call: TRBJ2-1; d_call: -; v_call: TRBV27; cdr3_aa: CASSLSGPPHNEQFF; cdr3_nt: TGTGCCAGCAGTTTAAGCGGGCCCCCCCACAATGAGCAGTTCTTC
clone_size: -; j_call: TRBJ2-7; d_call: -; v_call: TRBV10-1; cdr3_aa: CASSPTVSYEQYF; cdr3_nt: TGCGCCAGCAGTCCGACGGTCTCCTACGAGCAGTACTTC
clone_size: -; j_call: TRBJ1-5; d_call: -; v_call: TRBV6-6; cdr3_aa: CASSYGANWGNQPQHF; cdr3_nt: TGTGCCAGCAGTTACGGAGCCAACTGGGGCAATCAGCCCCAGCATTTT
clone_size: -; j_call: TRBJ2-2; d_call: -; v_call: TRBV10-1; cdr3_aa: CASSESPDSATGELFF; cdr3_nt: TGCGCCAGCAGTGAGTCTCCGGACAGTGCGACCGGGGAGCTGTTTTTT
clone_size: -; j_call: TRBJ2-1; d_call: TRBD1; v_call: TRBV7-7; cdr3_aa: CASSLGPGTGDNEQFF; cdr3_nt: TGTGCCAGCAGCTTAGGACCCGGGACAGGAGACAATGAGCAGTTCTTC
clone_size: once; j_call: TRBJ1-2; d_call: -; v_call: TRBV11-2; cdr3_aa: CASSLVGRFHYGYTF; cdr3_nt: TGTGCCAGCAGCTTAGTAGGGAGGTTTCACTATGGCTACACCTTC
clone_size: -; j_call: TRBJ1-6; d_call: -; v_call: TRBV6-5; cdr3_aa: CASSSRNFSPLHF; cdr3_nt: TGTGCCAGCAGTTCTCGGAATTTTTCACCCCTCCACTTT
clone_size: -; j_call: TRBJ2-7; d_call: -; v_call: TRBV6-2/TRBV6-3; cdr3_aa: CASSYSNVGYEQYF; cdr3_nt: TGTGCCAGCAGTTACTCAAATGTGGGCTACGAGCAGTACTTC
clone_size: once; j_call: TRBJ2-1; d_call: -; v_call: TRBV14; cdr3_aa: CASSGYEFDNEQFF; cdr3_nt: TGTGCCAGCAGCGGCTACGAGTTCGACAATGAGCAGTTCTTC
clone_size: -; j_call: TRBJ2-5; d_call: TRBD2; v_call: TRBV5-1; cdr3_aa: CASSSLAGGQETQYF; cdr3_nt: TGCGCCAGCAGCTCACTAGCGGGGGGTCAAGAGACCCAGTACTTC
clone_size: -; j_call: TRBJ1-2; d_call: -; v_call: TRBV6-5; cdr3_aa: CASSPTGSSIYGYTF; cdr3_nt: TGTGCCAGCAGTCCGACAGGATCCTCCATCTATGGCTACACCTTC
clone_size: -; j_call: TRBJ1-1; d_call: -; v_call: TRBV3-1/TRBV3-2; cdr3_aa: CASSQPDSNTEAFF; cdr3_nt: TGTGCCAGCAGCCAACCCGACAGTAACACTGAAGCTTTCTTT
clone_size: -; j_call: TRBJ1-6; d_call: -; v_call: TRBV4-1; cdr3_aa: CASSPQGSYSPLHF; cdr3_nt: TGCGCCAGCAGCCCACAGGGAAGTTATTCACCCCTCCACTTT
clone_size: -; j_call: TRBJ2-1; d_call: -; v_call: TRBV5-4; cdr3_aa: CASSLGGGGTQGNEQFF; cdr3_nt: TGTGCCAGCAGCTTGGGTGGCGGGGGCACCCAGGGCAATGAGCAGTTCTTC
clone_size: -; j_call: TRBJ2-2; d_call: -; v_call: TRBV7-3; cdr3_aa: CASSLGMNTGELFF; cdr3_nt: TGTGCCAGCAGCTTAGGGATGAACACCGGGGAGCTGTTTTTT
clone_size: -; j_call: TRBJ2-3; d_call: TRBD2; v_call: TRBV7-2; cdr3_aa: CASSLGASGGDTQYF; cdr3_nt: TGTGCCAGCAGCTTAGGGGCTAGCGGGGGAGATACGCAGTATTTT
clone_size: -; j_call: TRBJ2-3; d_call: -; v_call: TRBV10-3; cdr3_aa: CAISGGNTDTQYF; cdr3_nt: TGTGCCATCAGTGGGGGAAACACAGATACGCAGTATTTT
clone_size: -; j_call: TRBJ1-2; d_call: TRBD1; v_call: TRBV27; cdr3_aa: CASSLDRVGYTF; cdr3_nt: TGTGCCAGCAGCCTTGACAGGGTCGGCTACACCTTC
clone_size: once; j_call: TRBJ1-5; d_call: -; v_call: TRBV5-3; cdr3_aa: CARSLANVAGRSQPQHF; cdr3_nt: TGTGCCAGAAGCTTGGCAAACGTGGCAGGGCGAAGTCAGCCCCAGCATTTT
clone_size: -; j_call: TRBJ1-5; d_call: -; v_call: TRBV4-2; cdr3_aa: CASSQDIGDYSNQPQHF; cdr3_nt: TGTGCCAGCAGCCAAGATATCGGGGACTATAGCAATCAGCCCCAGCATTTT
clone_size: -; j_call: TRBJ2-1; d_call: -; v_call: TRBV11-2; cdr3_aa: CASSLDRDNEQFF; cdr3_nt: TGTGCCAGCAGCTTAGATAGGGACAATGAGCAGTTCTTC
clone_size: -; j_call: TRBJ2-5; d_call: TRBD1; v_call: TRBV2; cdr3_aa: CASSPRTGQETQYF; cdr3_nt: TGTGCCAGCAGTCCCCGGACAGGCCAAGAGACCCAGTACTTC
clone_size: -; j_call: TRBJ1-4; d_call: -; v_call: TRBV2; cdr3_aa: CASSGEKLFF; cdr3_nt: TGTGCCAGCTCGGGGGAAAAACTGTTTTTT
clone_size: -; j_call: TRBJ2-7; d_call: -; v_call: TRBV10-3; cdr3_aa: CAISPHYEQYF; cdr3_nt: TGTGCCATCAGTCCCCACTACGAGCAGTACTTC
clone_size: -; j_call: TRBJ1-6; d_call: TRBD1; v_call: TRBV2; cdr3_aa: CASGRDSSYNSPLHF; cdr3_nt: TGTGCCAGCGGGCGGGACAGCTCCTATAATTCACCCCTCCACTTT
clone_size: -; j_call: TRBJ2-1; d_call: -; v_call: TRBV1; cdr3_aa: CTSSVTSGGVFGQFF; cdr3_nt: TGCACCAGCAGCGTCACTAGCGGGGGGGTATTCGGGCAGTTCTTC
clone_size: once; j_call: TRBJ1-3; d_call: -; v_call: TRBV19; cdr3_aa: CASSGHFGNTIYF; cdr3_nt: TGTGCCAGTAGCGGACATTTCGGAAACACCATATATTTT
clone_size: -; j_call: TRBJ1-1; d_call: TRBD1; v_call: TRBV6-5; cdr3_aa: CASTPGGQGLTEAFF; cdr3_nt: TGTGCCAGCACCCCCGGAGGACAGGGACTGACTGAAGCTTTCTTT
clone_size: -; j_call: TRBJ1-2; d_call: -; v_call: TRBV2; cdr3_aa: CASSEGAAVYTF; cdr3_nt: TGTGCCAGCAGTGAAGGAGCAGCTGTCTACACCTTC